The 9 T cell receptor beta chains listed next were all sequenced from one sample in a study of a mutant IDH1 vaccine in newly diagnosed glioma. The time point was: week 11, during vaccination. The study gave 300 ug of mutant IDH1 20-mer peptide per vaccine dose, with topical imiquimod. Libraries were prepared by immunoSEQ multiplex PCR; TCRdb keeps only in-frame clonotypes and omits some of them. The sample records over 55,000 clones, approximately 89% being singletons. Their specific antigens are unknown. The sequenced sample was PBMCs, obtained from a glioma patient whose treatment included an IDH1 peptide vaccine. Receptors were obtained from a man aged 35-49 years with glioma.

The chain joins TRBV5-5 to TRBJ1-4; 9 bases agree with TRBD1. The CDR3 has 16 residues. V lost 4 bases, J lost 3 bases, and 7 bases stayed unmatched. The germline V gene encodes CDR1 SGHKS and CDR2 YYEKEE (reference sequence). This chain's CDR3 is CASSPHRGQSNEKLFF. The CDR3 nucleotides read TGTGCCAGCAGCCCTCACAGGGGGCAATCTAATGAAAAACTGTTTTTT.

The rearrangement links TRBV23-1 to TRBJ2-2; D unclear. TRBV23-1 belongs to the ORF category, with a function that is uncertain. CDR3 size: 15 residues. Trimming removed 2 bases at V and 3 bases at J, with 10 bases between. CDR3 in DNA: TGCGCCAGCAGTCAACGGCCTCGAGACACCGGGGAGCTGTTTTTT. Its protein product is CASSQRPRDTGELFF.

This clone has only one observation. V gene TRBV28 combines with J gene TRBJ2-7; 7 positions match TRBD2. CDR1 is MDHEN, CDR2 SYDVKM, per germline. This CDR3 has 15 amino acids. Trimming removed 3 bases from V and 6 bases from J; junction bases left unmatched: 11. CDR3 sequence: CASSFSGGSFREQYF. Here the CDR3 DNA reads TGTGCCAGCAGTTTCTCTGGCGGGAGCTTCCGCGAGCAGTACTTC. The entire variable domain, with the rest obtained from reference TRBV28 and TRBJ2-7, is as follows: DVKVTQSSRYLVKRTGEKVFLECVQDMDHENMFWYRQDPGLGLRLIYFSYDVKMKEKGDIPEGYSVSREKKERFSLILESASTNQTSMYLCASSFSGGSFREQYFGPGTRLTVT.

This chain connects TRBV30 to TRBJ1-6; 7 bases agree with TRBD1. The V gene end was trimmed by 1 base and the J gene end by 4 bases; junction bases not matched to a gene: 4. Germline V CDR1 and CDR2: GTSNPN, SVGIG (reference sequence). The CDR3 runs to 15 residues. The CDR3 region is CAWSDRGSYNSPLHF. The DNA of the CDR3 is TGTGCCTGGAGTGACAGGGGATCGTATAATTCACCCCTCCACTTT.

This chain links TRBV11-2 with TRBJ1-2; D remains unclear. The CDR3 sequence is 14 residues long. V lost 4 bases to trimming and J lost 4 bases, with 13 bases between them. Germline-derived CDR1 and CDR2 are SGHAT and FQNNGV. CDR3 DNA sequence: TGTGCCAGCAGCTCGAGCGGACGGGCCTATGGCTACACCTTC. Amino acids: CASSSSGRAYGYTF.

The chain uses TRBV28 and TRBJ2-4; 8 bases fit TRBD1. CDR3 length equals 18 residues. V lost 6 bases to trimming and J lost 0 bases; unmatched junction nucleotides: 13. The germline gives CDR1 MDHEN, CDR2 SYDVKM. CDR3: CASSLTRYRGTAKNIQYF. The CDR3 region has the DNA TGTGCCAGCAGCCTCACCCGTTACAGGGGGACAGCCAAAAACATTCAGTACTTC.

This chain links TRBV6-5 with TRBJ1-6, with 7 nucleotides matching TRBD1. After removal of 6 bases from V and 7 bases from J, the junction contained 6 bases not matched to a gene. Germline V gene data show CDR1 as MNHEY and CDR2 as SVGAGI. CDR3 size: 14 residues. The CDR3 coding sequence is TGTGCCAGCAGAGACAGGGTGAGAAATTCACCCCTCCACTTT. It codes for CASRDRVRNSPLHF.

In DNA form, the CDR3 reads TGTGCGACCTCGCAAGCCGGGAACTATGGCTACACCTTC. Amino acids: CATSQAGNYGYTF. The rearrangement joins TRBV7-8 to TRBJ1-2; D uncertain. Germline CDR1 reads SGHVS; CDR2 reads FQNEAQ. There are 13 residues in the CDR3.

This clone has only one observation. In DNA, the CDR3 is TGCGCCAGCAGCGGGCCTGGGGGGAACACTGAAGCTTTCTTT. Translating gives CASSGPGGNTEAFF. The chain is built from TRBV5-1 and TRBJ1-1; D is perhaps TRBD1 (5 bases). Germline CDR1 SGHRS, CDR2 YFSETQ. The V end was cut by 4 bases, the J end by 1 base, with 11 bases between. This CDR3 contains 14 residues.